This T cell receptor (beta chain) comes out of a study of control samples from healthy donors and cancer patients. V shed 5 bases, J shed 8 bases, and the junction held 7 bases outside the gene matches. This CDR3 spans 14 amino acids. Germline CDR1 reads SGHTA; CDR2 reads FQGNSA. TCRdb keeps only in-frame clones here, not all; method: immunoSEQ multiplex PCR. The sample yields around 230,000 clones, just under 95% seen once. The TCR was taken from a man aged 50 or older in good health. Sequencing was performed on blood. The chain employs TRBV7-2 and TRBJ2-4, with TRBD1 identical over 9 bases. The CDR3 region is CASSDRGRRDIQYF. The CDR3 DNA is TGTGCCAGCAGCGACAGGGGGAGGAGGGACATTCAGTACTTC.